This T cell receptor beta chain is drawn from a study of monozygotic twins with inflammatory bowel disease. One entry per CDR3 protein, without DNA, is what TCRdb gives after re-calling the 5' RACE reads. Its clone listing holds about 210,000 distinct CDR3 sequences. The TCR sequence derives from a human donor with ulcerative colitis or Crohn's disease, or a healthy co-twin of an affected twin (not recorded which). The sample comprised blood.

The CDR3 reads CASSPRGRDRGAEAFF. The chain employs TRBV12-3 or TRBV12-4 and TRBJ1-1; TCRdb lists TRBD1, though no DNA is available to test this call. This CDR3 is built from 16 residues.